This TCR beta chain was captured by sequencing in a study of T cells after yellow fever vaccination. TCRdb independently ran MiXCR on the 5' RACE reads; one entry per CDR3 protein. The repertoire holds 450,000 to 600,000 distinct CDR3 sequences, approximately 13% seen once, with over 13% in the top ten. With 0 bases removed from V and 5 bases from J, the gap between germline ends came to 6 bases. The CDR3 covers 13 residues. Germline CDR1 and CDR2: LGHNA and YNFKEQ. The chain has TRBV4-2 and TRBJ2-3; the D is unclear. The sequencing here drew on PBMCs, taken on the day of the yellow fever booster vaccination. The TCR comes from a man aged 25-40 years who received the YFV17D yellow fever vaccine. The CDR3 loop reads CASSQDLEDTQYF. CDR3 DNA: TGTGCCAGCAGCCAAGATCTGGAAGATACGCAGTATTTT.